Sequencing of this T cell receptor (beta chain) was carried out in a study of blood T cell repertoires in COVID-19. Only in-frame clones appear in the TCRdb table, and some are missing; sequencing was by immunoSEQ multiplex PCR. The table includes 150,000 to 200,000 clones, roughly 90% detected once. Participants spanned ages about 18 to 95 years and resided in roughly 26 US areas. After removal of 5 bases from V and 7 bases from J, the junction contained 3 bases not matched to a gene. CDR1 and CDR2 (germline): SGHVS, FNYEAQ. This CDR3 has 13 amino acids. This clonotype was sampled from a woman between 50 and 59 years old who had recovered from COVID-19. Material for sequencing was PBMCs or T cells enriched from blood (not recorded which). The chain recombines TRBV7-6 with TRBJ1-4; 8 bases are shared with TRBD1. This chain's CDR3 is CASSLGQGEKLFF. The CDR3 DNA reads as TGTGCCAGCAGCCTCGGACAGGGTGAAAAACTGTTTTTT.